The sequence of this T cell receptor (beta chain) was determined in a study of OX40 agonist ivuxolimab in advanced cancers. With regard to the full study: Ivuxolimab was a fully human IgG2 agonistic monoclonal antibody targeting the costimulatory receptor OX40 (CD134). Intravenous ivuxolimab was administered to patients every 2 weeks at six dose levels: 0.01, 0.1, 0.3, 1.5, 3 and 10 mg/kg. Among the approximately 50 dose-escalation patients, 19 had hepatocellular carcinoma, approximately 15 melanoma, 9 renal cell carcinoma and 9 head and neck cancer. In the dose-escalation cohort, 75% to 85% of patients were male, and the mean age was around 65 years with a range of roughly 23 to 79. Patients were allowed to have had prior anti-PD-1, anti-PD-L1 or anti-CTLA-4 therapy, and 40% of the dose-escalation patients had previously received checkpoint inhibitors. Partial responses occurred in three dose-escalation patients: two with cutaneous melanoma and one with hepatocellular carcinoma. Peripheral TCRbeta sequencing aimed to test whether ivuxolimab altered TCR sequence diversity and caused clonal T-cell expansion. The paper describes the monotherapy dose-escalation part (N of about 47 patients) of the phase I trial of ivuxolimab. Points the paper makes about the study in general: Antigen specificity was not determined for the clonally expanded peripheral T cells. Low levels of normalized T-cell clonal expansion were also seen in some patients who did not respond. Clonal expansion of both CD4+ and CD8+ blood T cells was observed from baseline to week 6 at doses 0.1 to 3.0 mg/kg. Partial responders in the 0.1-3.0 mg/kg groups had among the lowest normalized peripheral clonal expansion, especially among CD8+ T cells. On average, CD8+ T cells showed more expanded clones than CD4+ T cells after ivuxolimab.

CDR1 MGHRA and CDR2 YSYEKL are derived from the germline V gene. The CDR3 measures 17 amino acids from cysteine to phenylalanine. Of the read, only the CDR3 DNA is kept; its 51 bases are in frame from base 1. For this clone: Its binding antigen is unknown. No per-base quality is available; no much larger clone lies one base away.

Patients with a history of autoimmune disease or receiving systemic immunosuppression were excluded from the trial. Peripheral blood for TCR sequencing was drawn from every dose cohort at baseline, at cycle 4 day 1 and at cycle 7 day 1. Samples were obtained from an open-label, multicenter, first-in-human phase I dose-escalation trial of ivuxolimab. Adults with locally advanced or metastatic head and neck squamous cell, hepatocellular, melanoma or renal cell carcinoma were enrolled in the trial. Before TCR sequencing, CD4+ and CD8+ T cells were separately sorted from peripheral blood. To sequence the TCRbeta CDR3 region, genomic DNA was isolated from the sorted cells. The immunoSEQ Assay was used to sequence the TCRbeta CDR3 regions. The immuneACCESS repertoire file appears here via TCRdb, limited to in-frame rearrangements. These files lack a portion of the clones; in checked studies, under half of the deficit traces to unresolved V genes, and the cause of the others is not known. This sample comprises some 64,000 clones, about 83% of them detected only once. The ten largest clones add up to more than 8% of the sample.

The sample in question was CD4+ or CD8+ T cells sorted from blood, obtained in a trial of the OX40 agonist ivuxolimab. The rearranged segments are TRBV4-1 and TRBJ2-5, with the D gene tentatively TRBD1 or TRBD2, based on 5 matching bases in each. TRBJ2-7 matches the DNA end more closely, so the J call is doubtful. This TCR came from an adult with an advanced solid tumor such as melanoma, head and neck, liver or kidney cancer. The CDR3 loop reads CASSQEGHRGTSYEQYF. The nucleotide sequence is given as TGCGCCAGCAGCCAAGAGGGGCATCGGGGTACCTCCTACGAGCAGTACTTC.